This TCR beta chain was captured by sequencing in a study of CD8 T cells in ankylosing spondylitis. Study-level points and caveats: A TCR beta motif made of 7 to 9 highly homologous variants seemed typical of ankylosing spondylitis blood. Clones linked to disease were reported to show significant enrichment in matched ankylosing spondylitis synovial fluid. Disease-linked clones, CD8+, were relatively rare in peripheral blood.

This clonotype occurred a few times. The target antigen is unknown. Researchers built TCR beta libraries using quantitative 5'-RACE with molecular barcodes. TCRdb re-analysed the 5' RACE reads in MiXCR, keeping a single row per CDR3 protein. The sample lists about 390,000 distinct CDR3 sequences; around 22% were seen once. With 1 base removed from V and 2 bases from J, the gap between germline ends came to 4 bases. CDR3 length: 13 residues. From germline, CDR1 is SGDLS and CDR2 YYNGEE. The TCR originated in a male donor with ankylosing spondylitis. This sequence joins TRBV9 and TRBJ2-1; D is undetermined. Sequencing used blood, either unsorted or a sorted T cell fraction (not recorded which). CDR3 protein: CASSVNPYNEQFF. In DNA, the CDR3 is TGTGCCAGCAGCGTAAACCCCTACAATGAGCAGTTCTTC. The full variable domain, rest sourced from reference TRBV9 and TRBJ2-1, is DSGVTQTPKHLITATGQRVTLRCSPRSGDLSVYWYQQSLDQGLQFLIQYYNGEERAKGNILERFSAQQFPDLHSELNLSSLELGDSALYFCASSVNPYNEQFFGPGTRLTVL.